A selection of T cell receptor beta chains follows, all from one sample in a study of monozygotic twins with cystic fibrosis. TCRdb keeps only in-frame clones here, not all; method: immunoSEQ multiplex PCR. The sample shows around 36,000 clones, approximately 72% of them seen only once. Sequenced sample: blood. These receptors were taken from a girl aged 10-17 years with cystic fibrosis. CDR3s include the opening cysteine and the closing phenylalanine or tryptophan. The D gene is left open where the match is weak. Not every row has a clone size; where given, it reads once, few, many or a size class.

cdr3_aa	cdr3_nt	d_call	cdr3_length	v_call	j_call	clone_size
CASRTDRGLYNEQFF	TGTGCCAGTAGGACCGACAGGGGGCTTTACAATGAGCAGTTCTTC	TRBD1	15	TRBV19	TRBJ2-1	NA
CASSDDGFAPETQYF	TGTGCCAGCAGCGACGACGGATTTGCCCCAGAGACCCAGTACTTC	NA	15	TRBV7-2	TRBJ2-5	NA
CSVNSGRANNEQFF	TGCAGCGTGAATAGCGGGAGGGCCAACAATGAGCAGTTCTTC	TRBD2	14	TRBV29-1	TRBJ2-1	once
CASTLSAGEGKTQYF	TGTGCCAGCACCCTGAGTGCGGGAGAAGGGAAGACCCAGTACTTC	TRBD2	15	TRBV7-2	TRBJ2-5	NA
CASSVSGTPHLETQYF	TGTGCCAGCAGCGTTAGCGGGACGCCCCACTTAGAGACCCAGTACTTC	TRBD2	16	TRBV7-9	TRBJ2-5	once
CASSILLGTNEQFF	TGTGCCAGTAGTATACTCCTTGGGACTAATGAGCAGTTCTTC	NA	14	TRBV19	TRBJ2-1	NA
CASSSRDSAYGTEAFF	TGTGCCAGCAGTTCCCGGGACAGTGCTTATGGCACTGAAGCTTTCTTT	TRBD1	16	TRBV2	TRBJ1-1	NA
CAWSVLVSKGLAGRYQETQYF	TGTGCCTGGAGTGTACTAGTCAGTAAGGGACTAGCGGGACGGTACCAAGAGACCCAGTACTTC	TRBD2	21	TRBV30	TRBJ2-5	NA
CASSPGQAPYEQYF	TGTGCCAGCAGCCCGGGACAGGCCCCTTACGAGCAGTACTTC	TRBD1	14	TRBV5-4	TRBJ2-7	NA
CASSVDNSYTF	TGTGCCAGCAGCGTAGACAACAGCTACACCTTC	NA	11	TRBV9	TRBJ1-2	NA
CASSSLWDSGRETQYF	TGTGCCAGCAGCTCACTTTGGGACTCGGGTCGGGAGACCCAGTACTTC	NA	16	TRBV5-6	TRBJ2-5	NA
CASSFRPDSPDTQYF	TGTGCCAGCAGCTTCCGGCCCGATAGCCCAGATACGCAGTATTTT	NA	15	TRBV7-2	TRBJ2-3	NA
CSVEDGRENTDTQYF	TGCAGCGTTGAAGACGGACGGGAAAACACAGATACGCAGTATTTT	NA	15	TRBV29-1	TRBJ2-3	NA
CASSLGRLMNTEAFF	TGCGCCAGCAGCTTGGGACGCCTCATGAACACTGAAGCTTTCTTT	NA	15	TRBV5-1	TRBJ1-1	NA
CASSLRGGDTEAFF	TGTGCCAGCAGCCTGCGGGGCGGGGATACTGAAGCTTTCTTT	NA	14	TRBV7-6	TRBJ1-1	NA